A single sample is the source of the 21 T cell receptor beta chains below, sequenced in a study of human T cells and chemical hapten exposure. Time point denoted: pre-sensitization, week 0. The treatment here: therapeutic diphenylcyclopropenone sensitization with weekly scalp DPC. TCRdb re-called the RACE reads through MiXCR, storing one row per CDR3 protein. Among 200,000 to 300,000 distinct CDR3 sequences, around 9.3% were seen once, and the ten largest hold roughly 2.5%. Material: whole blood, obtained in connection with sensitization to the hapten diphenylcyclopropenone (DPC). The receptors derive from a woman aged 40 to 50 with alopecia areata. Some clones in this sample may be carry-over from other donors' samples.

In this sample, this clonotype turned up a few times. Relative to the germline gene, one junction end is altered; a read error may explain this. The chain uses TRBV12-3 or TRBV12-4 and TRBJ1-2, with unresolved D. The CDR3 spans 13 residues. CDR3 region: CASSLMTEDGHTF. The CDR3 DNA follows: TGTGCCAGCAGTTTAATGACGGAAGATGGCCACACCTTC.

The sample holds many counts of this clonotype. The CDR3 loop reads CASSFMETQYF. The CDR3 DNA reads TGCGCCAGCAGCTTCATGGAGACCCAGTACTTC. The chain has TRBV5-1 and TRBJ2-5, with unresolved D. This CDR3 has 11 residues. CDR1 SGHRS and CDR2 YFSETQ come from the germline V gene. Between the trimmed V and J ends, which lost 2 bases and 5 bases, there was a span of 4 bases.

In this sample, this clonotype turned up a few times. The chain carries TRBV28 and TRBJ2-2; D may be TRBD1 (5 bases). This CDR3 is 13 amino acids long. The ends were cut back, 5 bases at V and 6 bases at J, with 10 bases in the middle. Germline CDR1 reads MDHEN; CDR2 reads SYDVKM. CDR3 loop: CASSPQVAGELFF. The CDR3 DNA is TGTGCCAGCAGTCCACAGGTCGCCGGGGAGCTGTTTTTT.

This clonotype was recorded at least ten times. This chain uses TRBV6-6 with TRBJ1-2; D is unclear. V was clipped by 4 bases and J by 8 bases, with 8 bases between them. Germline-derived CDR1 and CDR2 are MNHNY and SVGAGI (reference sequence). CDR3 size: 11 residues. The CDR3 nucleotides read TGTGCCAGCAGTTCAGCTATCGGCTACACCTTC. Residues: CASSSAIGYTF.

This clonotype was detected only a few times. The rearrangement links TRBV5-1 to TRBJ1-1; 7 bases are shared with TRBD1. In germline, CDR1 is SGHRS, CDR2 YFSETQ. The CDR3 has 14 residues. With V trimmed by 6 bases and J by 0 bases, 5 bases remained unmatched. This CDR3 is CASTLQGMNTEAFF. In DNA form, the CDR3 reads TGCGCCAGCACGCTACAGGGGATGAACACTGAAGCTTTCTTT.

CDR3: CASSQGAGDSYEQYF. CDR3 coding DNA: TGTGCCAGCAGCCAAGGGGCGGGCGATTCCTACGAGCAGTACTTC. V usage is TRBV4-2 and J usage is TRBJ2-7, with D perhaps TRBD2 (5 bases). CDR3 length: 15 amino acids. Trimming pared 1 base from V and 1 base from J, leaving 11 bases between. CDR1 is LGHNA and CDR2 is YNFKEQ in the germline V gene.

The V gene is TRBV6-2 or TRBV6-3, the J gene TRBJ2-5; perhaps TRBD2 as D (5 bases). CDR1 and CDR2 from the germline V gene are MNHEY and SVGEGT. The CDR3 totals 16 residues. Trimming left V 0 bases short and J 2 bases short, with 13 bases between. The CDR3 nucleotides read TGTGCCAGCAGTTACTCACCTGGGCGGGTACAAGAGACCCAGTACTTC. Its protein is CASSYSPGRVQETQYF.

The V gene is TRBV10-3, the J gene TRBJ2-5, with 10 positions matching TRBD1. The germline CDR1 and CDR2 sequences are ENHRY and SYGVKD. This CDR3 spans 16 amino acids. V trimming: 0 bases; J trimming: 4 bases; junction bases outside the gene matches: 5. For the CDR3, the DNA is TGTGCCATCAGTGAGTCACCGGGACAGGGGCGAGAGACCCAGTACTTC. It codes for CAISESPGQGRETQYF.

The chain has TRBV7-2 and TRBJ1-5; D call uncertain. The V end lost 6 bases, the J end lost 7 bases, and 10 bases lay between the germline ends. CDR3 length: 12 residues. CDR1 is SGHTA, CDR2 FQGNSA, per germline. CDR3 nucleotides: TGTGCCAGCAGTTCGTATGAACAGCCCCAGCATTTT. It translates to CASSSYEQPQHF.

This clonotype has just a few counts. The chain joins TRBV25-1 to TRBJ2-7; possibly TRBD2 for D (5 bases). Germline CDR1 is MGHDK and CDR2 is SYGVNS. V gave up 6 bases and J gave up 5 bases, with 17 bases separating them. The CDR3 is 14 residues long. CDR3 DNA: TGTGCCAGCAGCCCCGCGGGCCTCACCGACGAGCAGTACTTC. Amino acid sequence: CASSPAGLTDEQYF.

The table lists this clonotype with a few counts. This rearrangement joins TRBV28 to TRBJ2-3, with 10 bases identical to TRBD1. V lost 5 bases and J lost 2; bases outside the gene matches: 1. The V gene's germline CDR1 is MDHEN and CDR2 SYDVKM. The CDR3 runs to 14 residues. CDR3 loop: CASSGQGVTDTQYF. CDR3 coding DNA: TGTGCCAGCAGTGGACAGGGGGTCACAGATACGCAGTATTTT.

This clonotype has more than one count but fewer than ten. V gene TRBV29-1 combines with J gene TRBJ2-7; tentative D call: TRBD1 (7 bases). There are 15 residues in the CDR3. V gave up 0 bases and J gave up 6 bases, with 18 bases separating them. The germline CDR1 and CDR2 sequences are SQVTM and ANQGSEA. The chain's CDR3 is CSVEDRGTVPFEQYF. DNA of the CDR3: TGCAGCGTTGAAGATCGCGGGACAGTCCCCTTCGAGCAGTACTTC.

This clonotype was counted between two and nine times. The chain joins TRBV20-1 to TRBJ2-7; weak D call: TRBD2 (6 bases). The germline gives CDR1 DFQATT, CDR2 SNEGSKA (reference sequence). Deletions cut 0 bases from V and 0 bases from J, with 9 bases between. CDR3 length: 14 residues. The CDR3 sequence: CSARDIGGSYEQYF. Here the CDR3 DNA reads TGCAGTGCTAGAGATATCGGGGGCTCCTACGAGCAGTACTTC.

This clonotype was recorded a few times. The chain joins TRBV11-1 to TRBJ2-2; the D gene is possibly TRBD2 (5 bases). V was clipped by 2 bases and J by 6 bases, with 10 bases between them. This CDR3 comprises 14 residues. CDR1 SGHAT and CDR2 FQDESV come from the germline V gene (reference sequence). The DNA for the CDR3 is TGTGCCAGCAGCTTAAGACGGCGGGCCGGGGAGCTGTTTTTT. Its protein product is CASSLRRRAGELFF.

The V and J genes are TRBV20-1 and TRBJ2-3, with TRBD2 identical over 8 bases. V shed 1 base, J shed 7 bases, and the junction held 19 bases outside the gene matches. This CDR3 region has 18 residues. Germline assignment: CDR1 DFQATT and CDR2 SNEGSKA (reference sequence). The CDR3: CSARVRRGRREGPNTQYF. CDR3 DNA sequence: TGCAGTGCTAGAGTTAGGCGCGGTAGACGGGAGGGCCCAAATACGCAGTATTTT.

This clonotype was counted only a few times. CDR3 DNA sequence: TGTGCCAGCAGTGCCGGGACAGGAAGCACAGATACGCAGTATTTT. It yields the protein CASSAGTGSTDTQYF. This sequence joins TRBV25-1 and TRBJ2-3; 8 positions match TRBD1. There are 15 residues in the CDR3. Trimming removed 4 bases from V and 0 bases from J; junction bases left unmatched: 3. Germline V CDR1 and CDR2: MGHDK, SYGVNS.

The chain has TRBV29-1 and TRBJ2-1; D tentatively fits TRBD1 or TRBD2 (7 bases each). Germline values: CDR1 SQVTM, CDR2 ANQGSEA. With 7 bases removed from V and 10 bases from J, the gap between germline ends came to 14 bases. The CDR3 is made up of 11 amino acids. In DNA form, the CDR3 reads TGCAGCGCAGGGGGGGGTATCGAGCAGTTCTTC. Its translation: CSAGGGIEQFF.

V gene TRBV5-1 combines with J gene TRBJ2-2, with D hard to call. V was clipped by 0 bases and J by 3 bases, with 12 bases between them. The CDR3 covers 16 residues. Per the germline V gene, CDR1 is SGHRS and CDR2 is YFSETQ. The CDR3 sequence: CASSLGQPIDTGELFF. The CDR3 bases are TGCGCCAGCAGCTTGGGCCAGCCGATAGACACCGGGGAGCTGTTTTTT.

The chain combines TRBV4-3 with TRBJ1-5, with a possible D match to TRBD1 (5 bases). The CDR3 sequence is 14 residues long. With 0 bases removed from V and 11 bases from J, the gap between germline ends came to 14 bases. CDR1 is LGHNA and CDR2 is YSLEER in the germline V gene. The DNA for the CDR3 is TGCGCCAGCAGCCAAGATTTAGGGGCAACTACCCAGCATTTT. Protein product: CASSQDLGATTQHF.

This clonotype was recorded a few times. The chain uses TRBV20-1 and TRBJ2-3; TRBD2 matches 10 bases. Germline V gives CDR1 DFQATT, CDR2 SNEGSKA (reference sequence). The CDR3 is 16 residues long. The junction had 8 bases not matched to a gene; V was cut back by 2 bases and J by 3 bases. This CDR3 reads CSARLLAGAWTDTQYF. As DNA, the CDR3 is TGCAGTGCTAGACTCCTAGCGGGAGCGTGGACAGATACGCAGTATTTT.

This clonotype was observed a few times. The genes are TRBV9 and TRBJ2-2; D is possibly TRBD1 (5 bases). Trimming shortened V by 2 bases and J by 9 bases, and 14 bases separated the two germline ends. This CDR3 is built from 14 residues. Germline CDR1 and CDR2: SGDLS and YYNGEE. CDR3 sequence reads: CASSVGPGNRELFF. The CDR3 DNA reads as TGTGCCAGCAGCGTTGGGCCAGGGAACCGGGAGCTGTTTTTT.